This TCR beta chain is from a study of T-cell memory formation after mild COVID-19. The sample holds a few counts of this clonotype. Germline V gene data show CDR1 as SGHTA and CDR2 as FQGTGA. V dropped 3 bases and J dropped 0 bases, with 5 bases sitting between them. The CDR3 has 13 amino acids. TCRdb reprocessed the 5' RACE reads with MiXCR, giving one entry per CDR3 protein. The sample has more than 200,000 distinct CDR3 sequences, over 15% seen once. This TCR was sampled from a man aged 18 to 29 who had mild COVID-19 (a few samples of this study predate the infection). Cell type and time point are not known. The rearrangement joins TRBV7-3 to TRBJ1-1; no definite D call. The sample taken for sequencing was PBMCs or a T cell subset sorted from them (not recorded which). In DNA form, the CDR3 reads TGTGCCAGCAGCTTTCAGATGAACACTGAAGCTTTCTTT. This gives the protein CASSFQMNTEAFF.